This TCR beta chain was sequenced during a study of cytomegalovirus exposure and HLA in healthy donors. Study-wide context: An early data release held 80 million or so unique TCRs from HLA-typed donors. Study-level results: Immune exposure data for these donors was limited to CMV serostatus.

Vbeta (60) and Jbeta (13) primers were used in the PCR. Profiled with immunoSEQ multiplex PCR; TCRdb holds only in-frame clones, not every one. Among approximately 200,000 clones, approximately 83% were seen once, and the ten largest hold 0.098%. Regarding this clone: The antigen remains unidentified.

The sequence derives from a boy aged 2 to 10 in good health and CMV-seronegative. Input material: PBMCs.

Here the CDR3 reads CAWRLEFTEAFF. The DNA of the CDR3 is TGTGCCTGGAGATTAGAGTTCACTGAAGCTTTCTTT. The chain links TRBV30 to TRBJ1-1; D gene unclear. This CDR3 comprises 12 residues. Germline values: CDR1 GTSNPN, CDR2 SVGIG (reference sequence). Trimming cost V 3 bases and J 4 bases, with 9 bases left between them.